This note documents a single T cell receptor (beta chain) sequence. What it binds is not known. Depths of 1 in 200,000 to 1 in 1 million T cells were the sequencing target. The table came from immunoSEQ multiplex PCR; TCRdb's copy has only in-frame clones and leaves some out. Seen here are 110,000 to 150,000 clones, 70% to 80% observed once, and the top ten hold 5% to 5.5%. The data were taken from a study of cytotoxic CD8 clonotypes in ibrutinib-treated CLL. Study context: Results showed some 24 partial and 2 complete responses; following median 68 months, roughly 15 remained remitted, about 12 advanced. Study-level findings and limits: Under therapy, public clonotypes either contracted or stayed stable, and they were uncommon. Patients had baseline clonality above age-matched healthy donors, and this clonality moved with circulating CD8+ T-cell counts.

V shed 3 bases and J shed 8 bases, with 8 bases lying between them. The CDR3 has 12 amino acids. Germline V gives CDR1 MDHEN, CDR2 SYDVKM. Source: PBMCs, taken after 24 months of ibrutinib treatment. This sequence joins TRBV28 and TRBJ1-5; D not certain. This TCR came from a human donor with chronic lymphocytic leukemia. DNA for the CDR3: TGTGCCAGCAGTTTTCGGATGGAGCCCCAGCATTTT. This translates into CASSFRMEPQHF.